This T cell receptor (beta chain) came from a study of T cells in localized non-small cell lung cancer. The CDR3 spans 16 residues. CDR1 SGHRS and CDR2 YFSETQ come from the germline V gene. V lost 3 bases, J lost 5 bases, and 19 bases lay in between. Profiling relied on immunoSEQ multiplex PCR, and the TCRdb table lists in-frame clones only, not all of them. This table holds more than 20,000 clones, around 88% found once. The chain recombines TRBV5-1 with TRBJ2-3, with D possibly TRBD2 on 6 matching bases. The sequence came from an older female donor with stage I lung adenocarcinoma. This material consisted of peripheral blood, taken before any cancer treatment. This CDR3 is CASSSVLSPAGDTQYF. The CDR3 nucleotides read TGCGCCAGCAGCTCGGTGCTATCCCCAGCGGGAGATACGCAGTATTTT. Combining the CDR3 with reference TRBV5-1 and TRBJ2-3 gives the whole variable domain KAGVTQTPRYLIKTRGQQVTLSCSPISGHRSVSWYQQTPGQGLQFLFEYFSETQRNKGNFPGRFSGRQFSNSRSEMNVSTLELGDSALYLCASSSVLSPAGDTQYFGPGTRLTVL.